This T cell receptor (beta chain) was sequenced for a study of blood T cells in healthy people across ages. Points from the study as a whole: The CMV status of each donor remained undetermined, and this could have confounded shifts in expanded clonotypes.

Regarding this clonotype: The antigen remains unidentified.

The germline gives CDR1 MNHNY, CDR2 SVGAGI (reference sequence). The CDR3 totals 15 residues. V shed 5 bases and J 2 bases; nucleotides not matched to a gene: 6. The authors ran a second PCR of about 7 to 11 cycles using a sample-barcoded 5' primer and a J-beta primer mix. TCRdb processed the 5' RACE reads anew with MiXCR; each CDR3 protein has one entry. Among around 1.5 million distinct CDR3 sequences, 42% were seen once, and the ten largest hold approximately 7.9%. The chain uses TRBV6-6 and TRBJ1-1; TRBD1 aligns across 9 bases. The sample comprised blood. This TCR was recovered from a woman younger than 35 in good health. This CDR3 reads CASSTQDRGNTEAFF. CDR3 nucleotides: TGTGCCAGCAGTACACAGGACAGGGGAAACACTGAAGCTTTCTTT.